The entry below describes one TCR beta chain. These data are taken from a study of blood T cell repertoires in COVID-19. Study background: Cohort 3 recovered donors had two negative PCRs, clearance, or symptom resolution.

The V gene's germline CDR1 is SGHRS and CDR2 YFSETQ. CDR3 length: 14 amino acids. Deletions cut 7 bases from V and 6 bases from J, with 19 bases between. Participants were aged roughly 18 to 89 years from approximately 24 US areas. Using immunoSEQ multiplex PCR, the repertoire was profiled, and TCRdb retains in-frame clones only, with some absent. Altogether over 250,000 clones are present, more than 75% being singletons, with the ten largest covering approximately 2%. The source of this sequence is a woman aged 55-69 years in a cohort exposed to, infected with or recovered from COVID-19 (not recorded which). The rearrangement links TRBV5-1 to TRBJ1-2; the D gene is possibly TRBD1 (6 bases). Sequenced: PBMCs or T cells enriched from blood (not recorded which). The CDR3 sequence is CASAVSRGADGYTF. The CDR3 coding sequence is TGCGCCAGCGCTGTTTCCCGGGGGGCGGATGGCTACACCTTC.